Below, one TCR beta chain is given with its context. The data were taken from a study of cytomegalovirus exposure and HLA in healthy donors. Germline CDR1 reads SGHDT; CDR2 reads YYEEEE. The germline V and J ends were trimmed by 4 bases and 0 bases, with 13 bases remaining between them. This CDR3 spans 15 amino acids. Amplification used 60 Vbeta primers and 13 Jbeta primers. TCRdb's copy holds only in-frame clones and misses some; the assay was immunoSEQ multiplex PCR. This sample has about 190,000 clones, with roughly 75% found just once. The chain joins TRBV5-6 to TRBJ1-1; a possible D gene is TRBD1 (6 bases). Sequencing was carried out using PBMCs. This sequence was found in a man aged 25-45 years in good health and CMV-seropositive. The CDR3 bases are TGTGCCAGCAGCCTGGGGCACAGGGTGAACACTGAAGCTTTCTTT. Protein product: CASSLGHRVNTEAFF.